One and the same sample provided the 12 T cell receptor beta chains below, sequenced in a study of T cell responses to AZD1222 COVID-19 vaccine. Sequenced by immunoSEQ multiplex PCR; TCRdb stores in-frame clones only, minus some. Of about 93,000 clones in the sample, 80% to 90% are singletons; the top ten hold more than 2%. This sample comprised peripheral blood, obtained 28 days after the second AZD1222 dose. Receptors originate from an adult who received the AZD1222 COVID-19 vaccine.

CDR3: CASHSSGQGDYGYTF. In nucleotides, the CDR3 is TGTGCCAGCCATTCCTCCGGACAGGGAGACTATGGCTACACCTTC. The V call is TRBV19, the J call TRBJ1-2, with 8 nucleotides matching TRBD1. Germline V gene sequence: CDR1 LNHDA, CDR2 SQIVND (reference sequence). V lost 9 bases to trimming and J lost 3 bases; unmatched junction nucleotides: 12. The CDR3 runs to 15 residues.

The chain uses TRBV6-2 or TRBV6-3 and TRBJ2-6, with D possibly being TRBD2 (6 bases). CDR1 is MNHEY and CDR2 is SVGEGT in the germline V gene. The CDR3 runs 17 residues. V lost 0 bases to trimming and J lost 2 bases, with 11 bases between them. This CDR3 is CASSYSSGRPGANVLTF. The DNA of the CDR3 is TGTGCCAGCAGTTACTCTTCAGGGAGGCCTGGGGCCAACGTCCTGACTTTC.

The table lists this clone with a count of one. The chain has TRBV5-1 and TRBJ2-5; 7 bases match TRBD1. CDR1 SGHRS and CDR2 YFSETQ come from the germline V gene. Trimming at V came to 4 bases and at J to 2 bases, leaving 5 bases not matched to a gene. The CDR3 is 14 amino acids. The DNA of the CDR3 is TGCGCCAGCAGCCAACAGGGACAGCAAGAGACCCAGTACTTC. Protein sequence: CASSQQGQQETQYF.

V gene TRBV19 combines with J gene TRBJ1-1; D gene unclear. Germline CDR1 LNHDA, CDR2 SQIVND (reference sequence). V dropped 0 bases and J dropped 6 bases, with 8 bases sitting between them. The CDR3 has 13 residues. The CDR3: CASSIDEVSEAFF. CDR3 DNA sequence: TGTGCCAGTAGTATAGATGAGGTTTCTGAAGCTTTCTTT.

V and J are TRBV10-3 and TRBJ1-1; 7 bases align to TRBD1. The CDR3 is 13 residues long. Germline CDR1 and CDR2: ENHRY and SYGVKD. Unmatched junction bases numbered 5, after V lost 8 bases and J lost 2 bases. The CDR3 DNA is TGTGCCATCGGGGAGGGGGCAAACACTGAAGCTTTCTTT. It translates to CAIGEGANTEAFF.

The J gene is TRBJ2-2, the V gene TRBV6-4; the D is unclear. This CDR3 has 14 amino acids. V lost 0 bases to trimming and J lost 3 bases, with 5 bases between them. The germline V gene encodes CDR1 MRHNA and CDR2 SNTAGT. In DNA form, the CDR3 reads TGTGCCAGCAGTGACTCGATAGACACCGGGGAGCTGTTTTTT. This translates into CASSDSIDTGELFF.

V usage is TRBV6-5 and J usage is TRBJ1-1; no definite D call. V lost 2 bases to trimming and J lost 4 bases, with 8 bases between them. Germline lookup yields CDR1 MNHEY and CDR2 SVGAGI. The CDR3 runs to 13 residues. CDR3 in amino acids: CASSYRKFTEAFF. DNA for the CDR3: TGTGCCAGCAGTTACCGGAAGTTCACTGAAGCTTTCTTT.

This rearrangement joins TRBV6-4 to TRBJ2-2; 8 positions agree with TRBD1. Germline-derived CDR1 and CDR2 are MRHNA and SNTAGT. V trimming: 5 bases; J trimming: 4 bases; junction bases outside the gene matches: 0. The CDR3 totals 13 residues. The CDR3 bases are TGTGCCAGCAGTCAGGGGGCCACCGGGGAGCTGTTTTTT. Translation: CASSQGATGELFF.

A single count supports this clone. The CDR3 here is CASSVSPFRKDTEAFF. The CDR3 DNA follows: TGTGCCAGCAGCGTATCACCCTTTCGGAAGGACACTGAAGCTTTCTTT. The J gene is TRBJ1-1, the V gene TRBV9; D is unresolved. CDR1 is SGDLS, CDR2 YYNGEE, per germline. This CDR3 is 16 amino acids long. V lost 1 base and J 3 bases, leaving 16 bases between the germline ends.

This chain links TRBV5-1 with TRBJ1-1, with D maybe TRBD1 (6 bases). The germline V and J ends were trimmed by 4 bases and 1 base, with 14 bases remaining between them. This CDR3 comprises 15 residues. Germline CDR1 and CDR2: SGHRS and YFSETQ. The CDR3 DNA is TGCGCCAGCAGCAAAGGGGACACTTCGAACACTGAAGCTTTCTTT. It yields the protein CASSKGDTSNTEAFF.

The V and J genes are TRBV27 and TRBJ2-2, with unresolved D. Germline-derived CDR1 and CDR2 are MNHEY and SMNVEV (reference sequence). V was shortened by 6 bases and J by 0 bases, with 11 bases between the two germline ends. The CDR3 consists of 15 residues. CDR3 in amino acids: CASSPHRANTGELFF. The CDR3 DNA is TGTGCCAGCAGCCCTCATAGAGCGAACACCGGGGAGCTGTTTTTT.

CDR3 in amino acids: CASSFGGGGLGTEAFF. CDR3 bases: TGTGCCAGCAGCTTTGGCGGCGGGGGGCTGGGGACTGAAGCTTTCTTT. This sequence joins TRBV7-2 and TRBJ1-1; possible D gene TRBD1, 6 bases. Trimming stripped 3 bases from V and 5 bases from J, with 19 bases between. This CDR3 is built from 16 residues. Looked up from germline, CDR1 is SGHTA and CDR2 is FQGNSA.